There are many counts of the clone carrying this T cell receptor beta chain. This record belongs to a study of blood T cell repertoires in COVID-19. For the study at large: The study drew acute and convalescent COVID-19 samples from the United States, Italy and Spain. T cells, B-cell-depleted T cells, or PBMCs supplied cDNA or gDNA.

Per the authors' pipeline: The assay estimated nucleated cells by amplifying reference gene primers. Some clones are missing from TCRdb's copy, which holds only in-frame ones; the method was immunoSEQ multiplex PCR. For V, J and clone size, that table is used; D and trimming come from the DNA. The sample shows hundreds of thousands of clones, over 70% of them seen only once. The CDR3 totals 14 residues. The V and J ends lost 8 bases and 0 bases respectively, with 11 bases between them. In germline, CDR1 is GTSNPN, CDR2 SVGIG (reference sequence). The source is an elderly man with acute or convalescent COVID-19. The specimen was peripheral blood. The chain combines TRBV30 with TRBJ2-6; D may be TRBD1 or TRBD2 (6 bases each). In DNA form, the CDR3 reads TGTGCCGGGGGGCGTCCCTCTGGGGCCAACGTCCTGACTTTC. As protein: CAGGRPSGANVLTF.